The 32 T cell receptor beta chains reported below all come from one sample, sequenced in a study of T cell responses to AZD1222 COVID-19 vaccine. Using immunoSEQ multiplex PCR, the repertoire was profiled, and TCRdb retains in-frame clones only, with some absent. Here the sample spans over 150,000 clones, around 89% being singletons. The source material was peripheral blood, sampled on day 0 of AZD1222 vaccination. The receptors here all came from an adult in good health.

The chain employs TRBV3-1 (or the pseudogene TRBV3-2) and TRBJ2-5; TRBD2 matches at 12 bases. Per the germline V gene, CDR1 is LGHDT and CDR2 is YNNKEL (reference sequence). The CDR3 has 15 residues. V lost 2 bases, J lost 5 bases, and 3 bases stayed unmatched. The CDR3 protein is CASSQSGLAGETQYF. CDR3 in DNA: TGTGCCAGCAGCCAATCAGGACTAGCGGGGGAGACCCAGTACTTC.

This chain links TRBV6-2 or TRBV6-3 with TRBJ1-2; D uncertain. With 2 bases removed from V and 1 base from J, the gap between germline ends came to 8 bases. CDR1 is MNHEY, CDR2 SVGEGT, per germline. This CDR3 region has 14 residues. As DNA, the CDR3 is TGTGCCAGCAGTTACACGGATTTTAACTATGGCTACACCTTC. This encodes CASSYTDFNYGYTF.

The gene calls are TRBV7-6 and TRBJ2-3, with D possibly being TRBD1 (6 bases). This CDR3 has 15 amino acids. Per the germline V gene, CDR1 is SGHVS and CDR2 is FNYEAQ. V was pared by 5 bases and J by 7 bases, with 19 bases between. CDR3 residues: CASSVDGGRTYTQYF. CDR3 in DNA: TGTGCCAGCAGCGTCGATGGGGGCCGAACGTATACGCAGTATTTT.

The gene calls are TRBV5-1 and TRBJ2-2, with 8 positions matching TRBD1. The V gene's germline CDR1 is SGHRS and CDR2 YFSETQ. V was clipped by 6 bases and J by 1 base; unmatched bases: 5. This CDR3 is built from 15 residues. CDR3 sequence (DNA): TGCGCCAGCAACGGACAGGGTGGGAACACCGGGGAGCTGTTTTTT. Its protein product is CASNGQGGNTGELFF.

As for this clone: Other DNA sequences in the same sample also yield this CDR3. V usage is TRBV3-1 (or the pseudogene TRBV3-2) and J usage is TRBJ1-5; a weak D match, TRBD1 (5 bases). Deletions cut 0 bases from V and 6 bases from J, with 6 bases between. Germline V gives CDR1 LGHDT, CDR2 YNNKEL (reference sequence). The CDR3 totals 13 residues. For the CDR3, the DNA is TGTGCCAGCAGCCAAGATAGGGGTCAGCCCCAGCATTTT. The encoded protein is CASSQDRGQPQHF.

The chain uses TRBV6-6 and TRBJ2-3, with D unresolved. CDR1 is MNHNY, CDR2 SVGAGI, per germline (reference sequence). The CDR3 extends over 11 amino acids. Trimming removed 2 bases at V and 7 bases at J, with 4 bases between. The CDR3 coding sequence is TGTGCCAGCAGTTACCCGAATACGCAGTATTTT. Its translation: CASSYPNTQYF.

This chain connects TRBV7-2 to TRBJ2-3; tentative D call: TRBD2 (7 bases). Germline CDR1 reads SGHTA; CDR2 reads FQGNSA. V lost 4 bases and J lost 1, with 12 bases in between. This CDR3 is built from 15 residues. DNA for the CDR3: TGTGCCAGCAGCTCATGGGGGGGCGGCACAGATACGCAGTATTTT. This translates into CASSSWGGGTDTQYF.

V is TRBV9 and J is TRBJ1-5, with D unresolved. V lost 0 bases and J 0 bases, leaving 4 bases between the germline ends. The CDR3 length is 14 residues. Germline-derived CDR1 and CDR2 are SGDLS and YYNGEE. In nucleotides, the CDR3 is TGTGCCAGCAGCGTAGGAACTAGCAATCAGCCCCAGCATTTT. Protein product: CASSVGTSNQPQHF.

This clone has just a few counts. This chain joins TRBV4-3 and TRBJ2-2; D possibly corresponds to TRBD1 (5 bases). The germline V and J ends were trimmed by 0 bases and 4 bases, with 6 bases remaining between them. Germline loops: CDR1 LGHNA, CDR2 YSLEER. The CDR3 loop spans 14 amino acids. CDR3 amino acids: CASSQDQGTGELFF. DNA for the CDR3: TGCGCCAGCAGCCAAGATCAGGGCACCGGGGAGCTGTTTTTT.

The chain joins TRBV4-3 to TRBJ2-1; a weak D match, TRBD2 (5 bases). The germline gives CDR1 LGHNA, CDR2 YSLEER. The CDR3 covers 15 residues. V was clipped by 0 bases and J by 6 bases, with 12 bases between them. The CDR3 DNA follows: TGCGCCAGCAGCCAAGATCGGGCTAGCTTCAATGAGCAGTTCTTC. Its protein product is CASSQDRASFNEQFF.

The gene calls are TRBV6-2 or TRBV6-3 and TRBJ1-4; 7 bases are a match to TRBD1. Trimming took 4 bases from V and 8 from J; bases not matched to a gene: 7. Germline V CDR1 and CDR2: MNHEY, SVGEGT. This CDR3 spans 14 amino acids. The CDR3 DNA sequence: TGTGCCAGCAGTTCGGGACAGCTGAGAGAAAAACTGTTTTTT. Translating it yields CASSSGQLREKLFF.

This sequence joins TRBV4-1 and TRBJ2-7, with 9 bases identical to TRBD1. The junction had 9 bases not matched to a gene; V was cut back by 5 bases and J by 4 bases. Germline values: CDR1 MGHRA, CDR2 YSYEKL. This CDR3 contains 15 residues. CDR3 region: CASSGGGQGVYEQYF. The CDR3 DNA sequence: TGCGCCAGCAGCGGGGGGGGACAGGGCGTATACGAGCAGTACTTC.

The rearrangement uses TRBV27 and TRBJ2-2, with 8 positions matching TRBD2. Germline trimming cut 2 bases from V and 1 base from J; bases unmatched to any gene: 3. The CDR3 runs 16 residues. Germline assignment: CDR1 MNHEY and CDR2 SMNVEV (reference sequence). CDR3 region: CASSLTSGVNTGELFF. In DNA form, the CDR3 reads TGTGCCAGCAGTTTAACTAGCGGAGTGAACACCGGGGAGCTGTTTTTT.

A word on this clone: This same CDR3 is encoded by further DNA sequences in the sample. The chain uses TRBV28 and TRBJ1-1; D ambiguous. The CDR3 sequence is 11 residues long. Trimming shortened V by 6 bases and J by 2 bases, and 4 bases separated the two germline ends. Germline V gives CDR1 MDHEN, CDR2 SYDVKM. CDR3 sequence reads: CASRGNTEAFF. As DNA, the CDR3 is TGTGCCAGCAGGGGCAACACTGAAGCTTTCTTT.

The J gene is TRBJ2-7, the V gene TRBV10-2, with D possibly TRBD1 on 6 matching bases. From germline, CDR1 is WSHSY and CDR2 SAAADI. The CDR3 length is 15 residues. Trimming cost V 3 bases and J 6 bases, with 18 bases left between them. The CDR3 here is CASSDPHTGPPEQYF. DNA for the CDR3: TGCGCCAGCAGTGATCCCCACACAGGGCCGCCCGAGCAGTACTTC.

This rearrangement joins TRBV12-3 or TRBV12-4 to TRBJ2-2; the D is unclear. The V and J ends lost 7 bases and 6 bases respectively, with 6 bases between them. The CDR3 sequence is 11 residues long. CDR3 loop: CASKLAGELFF. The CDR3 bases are TGTGCCAGCAAATTGGCCGGGGAGCTGTTTTTT.

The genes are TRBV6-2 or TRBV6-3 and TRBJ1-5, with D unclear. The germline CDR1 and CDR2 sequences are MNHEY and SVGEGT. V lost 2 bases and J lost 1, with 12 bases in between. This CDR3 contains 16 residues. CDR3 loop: CASSYLGSRSNQPQHF. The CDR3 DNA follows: TGTGCCAGCAGTTACCTTGGCAGCCGGAGCAATCAGCCCCAGCATTTT.

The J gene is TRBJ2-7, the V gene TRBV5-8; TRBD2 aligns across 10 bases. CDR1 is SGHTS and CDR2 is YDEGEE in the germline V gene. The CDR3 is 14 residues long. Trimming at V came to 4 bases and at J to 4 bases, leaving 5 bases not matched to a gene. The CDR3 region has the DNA TGTGCCAGCAGCCTCGAGCGGGGGGGTTACGAGCAGTACTTC. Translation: CASSLERGGYEQYF. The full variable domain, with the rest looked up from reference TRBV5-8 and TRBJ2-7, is EAGVTQSPTHLIKTRGQQATLRCSPISGHTSVYWYQQALGLGLQFLLWYDEGEERNRGNFPPRFSGRQFPNYSSELNVNALELEDSALYLCASSLERGGYEQYFGPGTRLTVT.

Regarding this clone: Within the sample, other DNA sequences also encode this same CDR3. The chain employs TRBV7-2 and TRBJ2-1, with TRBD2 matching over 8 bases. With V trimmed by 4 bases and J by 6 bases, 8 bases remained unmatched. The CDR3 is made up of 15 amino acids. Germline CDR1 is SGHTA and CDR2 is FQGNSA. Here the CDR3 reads CASSSSGGKGNEQFF. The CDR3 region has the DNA TGTGCCAGCAGCTCCAGCGGGGGTAAAGGCAATGAGCAGTTCTTC.

CDR3 nucleotide sequence: TGCGCCAGCAGTGACACCGGGACAGGGTTGAATACGCAGTATTTT. Its protein product is CASSDTGTGLNTQYF. The rearrangement joins TRBV10-1 to TRBJ2-3; 9 bases match TRBD1. The CDR3 is made up of 15 amino acids. The J segment lost 7 bases and the V segment lost 3 bases, leaving 8 bases of the junction unmatched. Germline CDR1 and CDR2: WNHNN and SYGVQD (reference sequence).

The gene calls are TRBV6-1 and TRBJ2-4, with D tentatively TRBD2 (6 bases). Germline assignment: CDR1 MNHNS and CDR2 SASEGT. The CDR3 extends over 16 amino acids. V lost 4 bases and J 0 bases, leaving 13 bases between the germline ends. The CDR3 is CASSVGGYVAKNIQYF. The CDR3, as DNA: TGTGCCAGCAGTGTCGGGGGATATGTAGCCAAAAACATTCAGTACTTC.

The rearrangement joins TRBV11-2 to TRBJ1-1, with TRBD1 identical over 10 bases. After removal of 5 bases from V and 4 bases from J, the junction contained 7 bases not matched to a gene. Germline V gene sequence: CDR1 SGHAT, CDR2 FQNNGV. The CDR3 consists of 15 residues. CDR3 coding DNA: TGTGCCAGCAGCCCGACAGGGGGCGCAGGCACTGAAGCTTTCTTT. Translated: CASSPTGGAGTEAFF.

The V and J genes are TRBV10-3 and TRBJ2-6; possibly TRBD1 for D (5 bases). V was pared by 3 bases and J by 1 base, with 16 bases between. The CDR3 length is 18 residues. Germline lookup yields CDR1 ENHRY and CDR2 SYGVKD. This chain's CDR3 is CAISDQPGSGSGANVLTF. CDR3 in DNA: TGTGCCATCAGTGACCAACCAGGGTCAGGGTCTGGGGCCAACGTCCTGACTTTC.

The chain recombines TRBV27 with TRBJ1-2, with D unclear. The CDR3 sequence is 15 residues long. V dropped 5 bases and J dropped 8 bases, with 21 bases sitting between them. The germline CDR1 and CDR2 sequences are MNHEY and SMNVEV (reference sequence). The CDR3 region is CASSGTSASLGGYTF. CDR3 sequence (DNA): TGTGCCAGCAGTGGAACCTCAGCAAGCCTAGGGGGCTACACCTTC.

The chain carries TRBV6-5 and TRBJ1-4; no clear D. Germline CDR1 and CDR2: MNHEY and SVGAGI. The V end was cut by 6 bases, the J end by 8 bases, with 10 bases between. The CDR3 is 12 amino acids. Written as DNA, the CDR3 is TGTGCCAGCAGATCCGTAGAGGAAAAACTGTTTTTT. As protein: CASRSVEEKLFF.

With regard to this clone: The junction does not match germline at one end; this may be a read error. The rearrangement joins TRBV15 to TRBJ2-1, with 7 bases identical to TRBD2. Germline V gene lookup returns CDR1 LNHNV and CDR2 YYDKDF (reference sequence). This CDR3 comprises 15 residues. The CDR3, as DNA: TGTGCCACCAACAGAGACGGGGGGTCAAGCAATGAGCAGTTCTTC. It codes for CATNRDGGSSNEQFF.

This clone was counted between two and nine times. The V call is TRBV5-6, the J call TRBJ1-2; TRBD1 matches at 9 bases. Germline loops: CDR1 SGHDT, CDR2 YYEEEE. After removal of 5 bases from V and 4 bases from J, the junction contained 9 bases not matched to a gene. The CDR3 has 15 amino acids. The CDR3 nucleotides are TGTGCCAGCAGAGAGGGGGGACAGGGTACCTATGGCTACACCTTC. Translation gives CASREGGQGTYGYTF.

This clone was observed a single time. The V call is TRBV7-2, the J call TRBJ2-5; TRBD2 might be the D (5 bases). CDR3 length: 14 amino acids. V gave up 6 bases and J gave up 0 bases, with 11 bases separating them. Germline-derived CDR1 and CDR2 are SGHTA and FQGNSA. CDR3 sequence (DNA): TGTGCCAGCAGTGGACGGGGTTACCAAGAGACCCAGTACTTC. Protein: CASSGRGYQETQYF.

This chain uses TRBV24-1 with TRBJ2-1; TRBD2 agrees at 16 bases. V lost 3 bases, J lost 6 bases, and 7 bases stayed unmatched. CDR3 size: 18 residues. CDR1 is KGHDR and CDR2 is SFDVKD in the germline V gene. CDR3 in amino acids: CATSDPGTSGGAPNEQFF. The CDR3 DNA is TGTGCCACCAGTGATCCCGGGACTAGCGGGGGGGCCCCCAATGAGCAGTTCTTC.

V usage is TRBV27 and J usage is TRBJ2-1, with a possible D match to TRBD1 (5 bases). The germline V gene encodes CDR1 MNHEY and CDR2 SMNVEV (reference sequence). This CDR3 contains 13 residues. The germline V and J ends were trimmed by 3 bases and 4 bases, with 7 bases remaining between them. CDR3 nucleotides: TGTGCCAGCAGTTTTGCAGGGTACAATGAGCAGTTCTTC. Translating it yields CASSFAGYNEQFF.

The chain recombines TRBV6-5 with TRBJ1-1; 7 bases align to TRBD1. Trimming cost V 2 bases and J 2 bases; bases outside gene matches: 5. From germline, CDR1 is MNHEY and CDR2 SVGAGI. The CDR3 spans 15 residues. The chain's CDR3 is CASSYGTVSNTEAFF. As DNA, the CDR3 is TGTGCCAGCAGTTACGGGACAGTCTCTAACACTGAAGCTTTCTTT.

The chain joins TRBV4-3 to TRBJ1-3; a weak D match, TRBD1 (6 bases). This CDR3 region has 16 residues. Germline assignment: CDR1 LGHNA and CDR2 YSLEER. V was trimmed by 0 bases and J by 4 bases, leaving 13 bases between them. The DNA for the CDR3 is TGCGCCAGCAGCCAAGAAGGCAGGGGTGCGGGAAACACCATATATTTT. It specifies CASSQEGRGAGNTIYF.